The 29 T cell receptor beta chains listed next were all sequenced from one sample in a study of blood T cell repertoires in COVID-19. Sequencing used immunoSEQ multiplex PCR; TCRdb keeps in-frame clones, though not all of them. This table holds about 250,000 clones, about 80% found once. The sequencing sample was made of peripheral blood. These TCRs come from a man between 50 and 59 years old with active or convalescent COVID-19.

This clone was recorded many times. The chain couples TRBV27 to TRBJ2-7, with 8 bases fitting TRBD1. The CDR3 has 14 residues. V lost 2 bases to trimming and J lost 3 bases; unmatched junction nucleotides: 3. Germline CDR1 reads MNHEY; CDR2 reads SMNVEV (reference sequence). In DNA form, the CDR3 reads TGTGCCAGCAGTTTACAGGGGGCGAACTACGAGCAGTACTTC. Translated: CASSLQGANYEQYF.

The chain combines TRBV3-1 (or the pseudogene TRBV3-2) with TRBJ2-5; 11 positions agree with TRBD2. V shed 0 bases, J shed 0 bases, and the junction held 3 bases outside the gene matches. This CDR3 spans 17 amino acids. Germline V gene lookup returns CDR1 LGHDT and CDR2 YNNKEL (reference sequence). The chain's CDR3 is CASSQDASGGYQETQYF. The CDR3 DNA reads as TGTGCCAGCAGCCAAGACGCTAGCGGGGGGTACCAAGAGACCCAGTACTTC.

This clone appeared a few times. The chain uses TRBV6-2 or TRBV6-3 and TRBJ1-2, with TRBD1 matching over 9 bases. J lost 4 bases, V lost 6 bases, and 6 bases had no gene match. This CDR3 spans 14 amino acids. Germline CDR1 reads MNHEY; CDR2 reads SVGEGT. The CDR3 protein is CASSPGQGVYGYTF. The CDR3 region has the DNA TGTGCCAGCAGCCCGGGACAGGGAGTCTATGGCTACACCTTC.

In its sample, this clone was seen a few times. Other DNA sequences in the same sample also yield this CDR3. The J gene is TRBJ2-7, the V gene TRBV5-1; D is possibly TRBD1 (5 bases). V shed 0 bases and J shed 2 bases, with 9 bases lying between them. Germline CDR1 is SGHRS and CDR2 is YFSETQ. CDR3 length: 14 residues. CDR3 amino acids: CASSLGAGTYEQYF. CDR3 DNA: TGCGCCAGCAGCTTGGGCGCAGGGACCTACGAGCAGTACTTC.

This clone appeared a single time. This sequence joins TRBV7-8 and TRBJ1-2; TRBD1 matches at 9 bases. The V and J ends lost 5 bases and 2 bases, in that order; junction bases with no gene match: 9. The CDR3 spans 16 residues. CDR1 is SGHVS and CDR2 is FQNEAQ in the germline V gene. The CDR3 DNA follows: TGTGCCAGCAGCGTCTTTGCCGGGACAGGGAACTATGGCTACACCTTC. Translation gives CASSVFAGTGNYGYTF.

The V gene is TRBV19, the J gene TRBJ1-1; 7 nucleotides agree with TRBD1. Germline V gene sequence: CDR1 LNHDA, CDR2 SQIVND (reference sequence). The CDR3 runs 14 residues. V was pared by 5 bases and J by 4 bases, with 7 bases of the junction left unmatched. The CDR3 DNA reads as TGTGCCAGTAGTTTGGGGACAGACCTCACTGAAGCTTTCTTT. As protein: CASSLGTDLTEAFF.

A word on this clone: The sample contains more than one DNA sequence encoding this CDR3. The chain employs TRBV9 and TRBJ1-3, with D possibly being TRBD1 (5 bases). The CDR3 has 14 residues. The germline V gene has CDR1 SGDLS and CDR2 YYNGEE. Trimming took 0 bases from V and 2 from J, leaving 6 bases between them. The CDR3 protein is CASSVGGAGNTIYF. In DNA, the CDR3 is TGTGCCAGCAGCGTAGGGGGGGCTGGAAACACCATATATTTT.

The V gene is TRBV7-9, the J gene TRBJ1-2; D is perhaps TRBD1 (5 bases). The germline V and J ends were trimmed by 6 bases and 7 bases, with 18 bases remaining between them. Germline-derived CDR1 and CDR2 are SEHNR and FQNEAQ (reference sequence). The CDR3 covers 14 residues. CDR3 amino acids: CASSGRRGDGGYTF. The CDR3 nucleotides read TGTGCCAGCAGTGGGAGGAGGGGTGATGGTGGCTACACCTTC.

The chain's CDR3 is CASSTPFGQGARWNTEAFF. The CDR3 nucleotides are TGTGCCAGTAGTACCCCCTTTGGTCAGGGGGCCCGGTGGAACACTGAAGCTTTCTTT. V is TRBV19 and J is TRBJ1-1; 8 nucleotides match TRBD1. Losses at the gene ends were 4 bases for V and 1 base for J; bases not matched to a gene: 17. This CDR3 is built from 19 residues. Germline loops: CDR1 LNHDA, CDR2 SQIVND (reference sequence).

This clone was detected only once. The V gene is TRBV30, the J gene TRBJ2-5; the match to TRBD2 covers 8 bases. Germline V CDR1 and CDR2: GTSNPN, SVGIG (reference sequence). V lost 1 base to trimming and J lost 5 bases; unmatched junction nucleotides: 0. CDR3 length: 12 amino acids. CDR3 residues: CAWSAGGETQYF. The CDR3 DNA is TGTGCCTGGAGTGCGGGGGGGGAGACCCAGTACTTC.

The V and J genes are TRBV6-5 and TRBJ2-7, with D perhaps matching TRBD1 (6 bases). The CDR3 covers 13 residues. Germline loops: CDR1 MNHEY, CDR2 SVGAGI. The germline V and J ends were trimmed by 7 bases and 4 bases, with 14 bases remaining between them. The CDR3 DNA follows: TGTGCCAGCACCCGGACAGAAAAGTACGAGCAGTACTTC. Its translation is CASTRTEKYEQYF.

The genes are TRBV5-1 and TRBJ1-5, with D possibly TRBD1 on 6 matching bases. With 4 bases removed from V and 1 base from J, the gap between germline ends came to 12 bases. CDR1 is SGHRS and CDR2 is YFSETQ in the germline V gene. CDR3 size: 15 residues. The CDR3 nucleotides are TGCGCCAGCAGCACAGGGACAAGCAGCAATCAGCCCCAGCATTTT. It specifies CASSTGTSSNQPQHF. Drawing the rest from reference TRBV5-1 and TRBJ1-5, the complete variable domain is KAGVTQTPRYLIKTRGQQVTLSCSPISGHRSVSWYQQTPGQGLQFLFEYFSETQRNKGNFPGRFSGRQFSNSRSEMNVSTLELGDSALYLCASSTGTSSNQPQHFGDGTRLSIL.

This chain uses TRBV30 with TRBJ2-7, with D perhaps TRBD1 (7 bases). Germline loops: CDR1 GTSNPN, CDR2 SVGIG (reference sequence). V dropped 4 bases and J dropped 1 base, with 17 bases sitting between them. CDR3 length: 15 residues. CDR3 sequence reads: CAWNEGQGGSYEQYF. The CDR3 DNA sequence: TGTGCCTGGAACGAGGGGCAGGGGGGATCCTACGAGCAGTACTTC.

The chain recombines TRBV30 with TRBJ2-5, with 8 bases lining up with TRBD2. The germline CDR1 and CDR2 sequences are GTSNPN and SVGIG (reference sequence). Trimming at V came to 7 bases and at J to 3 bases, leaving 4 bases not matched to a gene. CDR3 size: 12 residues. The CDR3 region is CASRGGEETQYF. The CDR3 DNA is TGTGCCTCACGGGGGGGCGAAGAGACCCAGTACTTC. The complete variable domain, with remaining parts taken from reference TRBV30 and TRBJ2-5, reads SQTIHQWPATLVQPVGSPLSLECTVEGTSNPNLYWYRQAAGRGLQLLFYSVGIGQISSEVPQNLSASRPQDRQFILSSKKLLLSDSGFYLCASRGGEETQYFGPGTRLLVL.

As DNA, the CDR3 is TGTGCCAGCAGCTCCCGGGACAAGCCCTTCGAGCAGTACTTC. Protein product: CASSSRDKPFEQYF. The gene calls are TRBV7-9 and TRBJ2-7; D might be TRBD1 (6 bases). Looked up from germline, CDR1 is SEHNR and CDR2 is FQNEAQ (reference sequence). The CDR3 contains 14 residues. The V end was cut by 4 bases, the J end by 6 bases, with 16 bases between.

CDR3 nucleotides: TGCGCCAGCAGCCAAGGGCAGTTGAACACTGAAGCTTTCTTT. Its translation: CASSQGQLNTEAFF. The V and J genes are TRBV4-3 and TRBJ1-1; D remains unclear. V was trimmed by 1 base and J by 0 bases, leaving 6 bases between them. This CDR3 has 14 amino acids. Germline CDR1 is LGHNA and CDR2 is YSLEER.

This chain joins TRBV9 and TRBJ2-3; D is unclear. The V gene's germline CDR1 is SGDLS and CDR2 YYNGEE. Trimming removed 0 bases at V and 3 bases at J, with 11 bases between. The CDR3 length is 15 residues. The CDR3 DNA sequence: TGTGCCAGCAGCGTAGATGGCAGGAAGACAGATACGCAGTATTTT. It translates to CASSVDGRKTDTQYF.

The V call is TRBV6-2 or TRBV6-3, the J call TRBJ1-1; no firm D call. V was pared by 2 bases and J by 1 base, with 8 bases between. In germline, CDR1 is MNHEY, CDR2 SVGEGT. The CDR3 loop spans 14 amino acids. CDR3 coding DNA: TGTGCCAGCAGTTACATTCAGTCGAACACTGAAGCTTTCTTT. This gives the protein CASSYIQSNTEAFF.

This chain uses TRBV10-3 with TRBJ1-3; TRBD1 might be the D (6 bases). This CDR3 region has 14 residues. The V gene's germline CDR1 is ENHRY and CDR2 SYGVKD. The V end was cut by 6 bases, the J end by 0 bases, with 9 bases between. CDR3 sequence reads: CAIRDSPSGNTIYF. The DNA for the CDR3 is TGTGCCATCAGGGACAGTCCCTCTGGAAACACCATATATTTT.

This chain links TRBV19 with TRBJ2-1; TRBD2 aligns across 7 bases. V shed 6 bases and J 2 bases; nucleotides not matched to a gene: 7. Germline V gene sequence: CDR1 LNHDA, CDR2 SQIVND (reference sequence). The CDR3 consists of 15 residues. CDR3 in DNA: TGTGCCAGTAGCCCCGAGCGGGGAACCTACAATGAGCAGTTCTTC. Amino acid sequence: CASSPERGTYNEQFF. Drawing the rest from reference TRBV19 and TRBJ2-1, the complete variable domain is DGGITQSPKYLFRKEGQNVTLSCEQNLNHDAMYWYRQDPGQGLRLIYYSQIVNDFQKGDIAEGYSVSREKKESFPLTVTSAQKNPTAFYLCASSPERGTYNEQFFGPGTRLTVL.

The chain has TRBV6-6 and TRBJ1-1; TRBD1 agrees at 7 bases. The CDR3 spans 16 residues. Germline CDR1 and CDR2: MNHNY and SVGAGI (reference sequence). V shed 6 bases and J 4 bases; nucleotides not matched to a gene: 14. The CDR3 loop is CASRPTGVASSTEAFF. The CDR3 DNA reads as TGTGCCAGCAGACCCACAGGGGTGGCCTCCTCCACTGAAGCTTTCTTT.

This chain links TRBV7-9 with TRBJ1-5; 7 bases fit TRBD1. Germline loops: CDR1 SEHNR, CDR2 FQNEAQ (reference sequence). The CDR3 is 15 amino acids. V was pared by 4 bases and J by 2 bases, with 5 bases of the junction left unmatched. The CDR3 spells CASSSAGGGNQPQHF. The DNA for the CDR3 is TGTGCCAGCAGCTCAGCAGGGGGAGGCAATCAGCCCCAGCATTTT.

Here the CDR3 reads CASSRQDRGNTEAFF. In DNA, the CDR3 is TGTGCCAGCAGCCGGCAAGACAGGGGGAACACTGAAGCTTTCTTT. The chain recombines TRBV14 with TRBJ1-1, with 8 bases aligning to TRBD1. Germline lookup yields CDR1 SGHDN and CDR2 FVKESK. J gave up 1 base and V 4 bases, and 5 bases lay outside the gene matches. The CDR3 runs 15 residues. Drawing the rest from reference TRBV14 and TRBJ1-1, the complete variable domain is EAGVTQFPSHSVIEKGQTVTLRCDPISGHDNLYWYRRVMGKEIKFLLHFVKESKQDESGMPNNRFLAERTGGTYSTLKVQPAELEDSGVYFCASSRQDRGNTEAFFGQGTRLTVV.

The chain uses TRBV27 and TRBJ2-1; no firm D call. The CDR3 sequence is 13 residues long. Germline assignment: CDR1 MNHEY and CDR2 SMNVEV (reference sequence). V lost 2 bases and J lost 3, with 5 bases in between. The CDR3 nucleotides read TGTGCCAGCAGTTTAACAGACTACAATGAGCAGTTCTTC. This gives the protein CASSLTDYNEQFF.

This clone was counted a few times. CDR3 nucleotide sequence: TGTGCCAGCAGCCCTAGCGGGGGGGCTCCCCCCAAGTATTTT. This translates into CASSPSGGAPPKYF. V usage is TRBV7-2 and J usage is TRBJ2-3; TRBD2 aligns across 12 bases. Germline V CDR1 and CDR2: SGHTA, FQGNSA. After removal of 5 bases from V and 13 bases from J, the junction contained 10 bases not matched to a gene. The CDR3 is made up of 14 amino acids. Using reference TRBV7-2 and TRBJ2-3 for the parts outside the CDR3, the full variable domain is GAGVSQSPSNKVTEKGKDVELRCDPISGHTALYWYRQSLGQGLEFLIYFQGNSAPDKSGLPSDRFSAERTGGSVSTLTIQRTQQEDSAVYLCASSPSGGAPPKYFGPGTRLTVL.

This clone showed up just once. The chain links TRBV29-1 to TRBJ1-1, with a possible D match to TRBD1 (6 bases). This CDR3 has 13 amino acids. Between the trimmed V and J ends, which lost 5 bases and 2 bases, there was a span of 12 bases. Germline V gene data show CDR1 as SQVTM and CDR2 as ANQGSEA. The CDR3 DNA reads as TGCAGCGTTCGGACAGCTTACAACACTGAAGCTTTCTTT. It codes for CSVRTAYNTEAFF.

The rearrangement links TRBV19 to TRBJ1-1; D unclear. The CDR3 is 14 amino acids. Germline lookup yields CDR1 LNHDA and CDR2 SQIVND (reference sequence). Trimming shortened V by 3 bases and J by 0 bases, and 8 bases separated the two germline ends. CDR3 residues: CASSIGRLNTEAFF. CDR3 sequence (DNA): TGTGCCAGTAGTATTGGGAGGTTGAACACTGAAGCTTTCTTT.

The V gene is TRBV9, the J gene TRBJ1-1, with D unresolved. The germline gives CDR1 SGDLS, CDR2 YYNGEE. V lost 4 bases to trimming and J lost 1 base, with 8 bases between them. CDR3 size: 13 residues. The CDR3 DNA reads TGTGCCAGCAGCCCTAGAAGGAACACTGAAGCTTTCTTT. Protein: CASSPRRNTEAFF.

The CDR3 spells CASRRTGVGGNTIYF. DNA of the CDR3: TGTGCCAGCAGGAGGACAGGGGTGGGTGGAAACACCATATATTTT. V and J are TRBV6-5 and TRBJ1-3; TRBD1 matches at 9 bases. There are 15 residues in the CDR3. V lost 6 bases to trimming and J lost 3 bases; unmatched junction nucleotides: 6. Germline CDR1 is MNHEY and CDR2 is SVGAGI.